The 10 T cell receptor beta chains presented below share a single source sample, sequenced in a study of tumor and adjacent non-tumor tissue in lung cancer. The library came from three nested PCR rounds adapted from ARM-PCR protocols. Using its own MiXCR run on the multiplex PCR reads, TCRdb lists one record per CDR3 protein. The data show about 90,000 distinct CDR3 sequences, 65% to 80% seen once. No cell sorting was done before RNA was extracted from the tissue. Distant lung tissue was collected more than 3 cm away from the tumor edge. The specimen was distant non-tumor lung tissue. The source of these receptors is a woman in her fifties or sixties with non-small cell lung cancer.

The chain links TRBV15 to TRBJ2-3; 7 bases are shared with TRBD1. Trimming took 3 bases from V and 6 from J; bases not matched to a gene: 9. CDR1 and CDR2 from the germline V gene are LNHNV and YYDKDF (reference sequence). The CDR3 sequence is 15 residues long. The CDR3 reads CATSSHDRVWDTQYF. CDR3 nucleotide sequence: TGTGCCACCAGCAGCCATGACAGGGTTTGGGATACGCAGTATTTT.

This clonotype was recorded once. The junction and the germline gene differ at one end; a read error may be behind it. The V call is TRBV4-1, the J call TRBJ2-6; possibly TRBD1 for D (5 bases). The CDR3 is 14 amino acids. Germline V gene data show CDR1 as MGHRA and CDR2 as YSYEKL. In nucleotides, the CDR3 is TGTGTCAGCAGCCAGAACTCTGGGGCCAACGTCTTGACTTTC. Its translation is CVSSQNSGANVLTF.

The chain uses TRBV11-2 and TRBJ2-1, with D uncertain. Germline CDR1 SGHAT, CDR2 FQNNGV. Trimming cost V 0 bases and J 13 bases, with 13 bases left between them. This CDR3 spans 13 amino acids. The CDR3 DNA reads TGTGCCAGCAGCTTAGAAGACAACGCTGAACAGTTCTTC. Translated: CASSLEDNAEQFF.

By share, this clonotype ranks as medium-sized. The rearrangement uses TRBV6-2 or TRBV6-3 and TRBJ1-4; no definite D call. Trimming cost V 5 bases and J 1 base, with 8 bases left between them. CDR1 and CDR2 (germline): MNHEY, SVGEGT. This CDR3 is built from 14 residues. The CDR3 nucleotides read TGTGCCAGCAGTCCGAGGCAAACTAATGAAAAACTGTTTTTT. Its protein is CASSPRQTNEKLFF.

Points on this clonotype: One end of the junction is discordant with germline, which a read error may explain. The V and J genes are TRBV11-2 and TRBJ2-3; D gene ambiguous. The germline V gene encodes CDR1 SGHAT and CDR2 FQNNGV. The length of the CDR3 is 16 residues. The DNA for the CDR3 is TGTGTCAGCAGATCGGTGGGTTACCCGCTTCCAGGTACGCAGTATTTT. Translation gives CVSRSVGYPLPGTQYF.

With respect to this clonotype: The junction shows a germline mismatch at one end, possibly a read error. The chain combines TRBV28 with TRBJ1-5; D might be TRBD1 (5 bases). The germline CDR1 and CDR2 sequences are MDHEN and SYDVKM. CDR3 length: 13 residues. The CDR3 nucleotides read TGTGCCAGCAGTACCGTAGGGGTTCAGCCCCGGCATTTT. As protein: CASSTVGVQPRHF.

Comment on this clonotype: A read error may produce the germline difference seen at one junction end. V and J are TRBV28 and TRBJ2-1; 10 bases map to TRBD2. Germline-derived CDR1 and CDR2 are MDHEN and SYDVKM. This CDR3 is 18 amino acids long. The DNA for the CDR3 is TGTGCCAGAAGTTTACGGCTAGCGGGAGAAGGCGCGTACAATGAGCAGTTCTTC. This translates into CARSLRLAGEGAYNEQFF.

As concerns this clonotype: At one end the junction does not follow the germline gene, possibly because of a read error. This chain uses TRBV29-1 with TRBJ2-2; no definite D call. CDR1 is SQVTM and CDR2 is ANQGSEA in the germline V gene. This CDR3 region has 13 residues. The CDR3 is CSVHMRNIGELFF. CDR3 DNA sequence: TGCAGCGTCCATATGCGGAACATCGGGGAGCTGTTTTTT.

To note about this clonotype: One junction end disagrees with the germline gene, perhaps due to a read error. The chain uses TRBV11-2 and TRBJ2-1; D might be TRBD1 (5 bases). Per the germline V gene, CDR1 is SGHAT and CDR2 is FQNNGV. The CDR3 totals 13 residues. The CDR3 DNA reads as TGTGACAGCAGCCGGAACAGGAACAATGAACAGTTCTTC. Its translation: CDSSRNRNNEQFF.

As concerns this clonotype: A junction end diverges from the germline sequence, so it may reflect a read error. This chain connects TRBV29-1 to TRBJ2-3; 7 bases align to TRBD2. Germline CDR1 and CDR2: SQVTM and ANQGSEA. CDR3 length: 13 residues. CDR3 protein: CSVDKRDTDTQYF. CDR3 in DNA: TGCAGTGTTGATAAGCGGGACACAGATACGCAGTATTTT.